This TCR beta chain was sequenced during a study of shared clonotypes between healthy human individuals. On the study more broadly: Researchers assigned three CD4 naive, three CD4 memory, two CD8 naive and one CD8 memory plate to each donor. The study's findings and limits: The genetic and exposure-history diversity represented was limited by few donors. A generally larger estimated richness was seen in naive subsets than in memory subsets.

Details on this clone: The antigen is not known.

TCRdb's table, derived via immunoSEQ multiplex PCR, lists solely in-frame clones and lacks some. The sample yields over a million clones, roughly 74% seen once. The sequence was collected from a man aged 18 to 30 in good health. Some clones in this sample may be carry-over from other donors' samples. Sequencing used memory CD4+ T cells from PBMCs. The subset here: CD45RA-negative fraction.

CDR3 in DNA: TGTGCCAGCAGTAACCCCCACCAGGCAGATACGCAGTATTTT. Its translation is CASSNPHQADTQYF. This sequence joins TRBV27 and TRBJ2-3, with D uncertain. The CDR3 totals 14 residues. V was shortened by 5 bases and J by 4 bases, with 13 bases between the two germline ends. Germline V gives CDR1 MNHEY, CDR2 SMNVEV (reference sequence).